The 9 T cell receptor beta chains below were found in one sample sequenced in a study of shared clonotypes between healthy human individuals. The assay was immunoSEQ multiplex PCR, and TCRdb's table has in-frame clones only and misses some. The table includes around 1.1 million clones, 78% detected once. Sequences were obtained from memory CD4+ T cells from PBMCs. Subset defined: CD45RA-negative fraction. The receptors were sampled from a man younger than 35 in good health. Some clones in this sample may be carry-over from other donors' samples.

This chain connects TRBV2 to TRBJ1-1, with D possibly being TRBD1 (6 bases). Trimming took off 6 bases at V and 2 bases at J, with 16 bases between the two ends. Germline CDR1 is SNHLY and CDR2 is FYNNEI. The CDR3 is made up of 15 amino acids. The CDR3 sequence: CASRGGGFGNTEAFF. The CDR3 region has the DNA TGTGCCAGCAGGGGAGGGGGATTTGGTAACACTGAAGCTTTCTTT.

The rearrangement uses TRBV7-2 and TRBJ1-2, with D uncertain. Germline V gene lookup returns CDR1 SGHTA and CDR2 FQGNSA. This CDR3 is built from 13 residues. The ends were cut back, 1 base at V and 3 bases at J, with 6 bases in the middle. The CDR3 sequence is CASSLVKDYGYTF. CDR3 sequence (DNA): TGTGCCAGCAGCTTAGTGAAGGACTATGGCTACACCTTC.

This sequence joins TRBV6-5 and TRBJ2-6; either TRBD1 or TRBD2 may fit D (5 bases each). Per the germline V gene, CDR1 is MNHEY and CDR2 is SVGAGI. Trimming took off 2 bases at V and 2 bases at J, with 10 bases between the two ends. This CDR3 is 16 amino acids long. CDR3 nucleotides: TGTGCCAGCAGTTACAATCGGGGCACTGGGGCCAACGTCCTGACTTTC. Protein product: CASSYNRGTGANVLTF.

The gene calls are TRBV14 and TRBJ2-7; weak D call: TRBD2 (5 bases). CDR3 length equals 15 residues. Trimming took off 5 bases at V and 3 bases at J, with 17 bases between the two ends. From germline, CDR1 is SGHDN and CDR2 FVKESK. CDR3 sequence: CASSYWRGMGYEQYF. Here the CDR3 DNA reads TGTGCCAGCAGCTACTGGAGAGGGATGGGCTACGAGCAGTACTTC.

This clone was picked up a small number of times. The chain combines TRBV19 with TRBJ2-3; 10 nucleotides line up with TRBD1. The CDR3 is made up of 16 amino acids. Germline V gives CDR1 LNHDA, CDR2 SQIVND (reference sequence). After removal of 4 bases from V and 6 bases from J, the junction contained 10 bases not matched to a gene. CDR3 nucleotide sequence: TGTGCCAGTAGTACACGACAGGGGGCTCGCGTGGATACGCAGTATTTT. Translation gives CASSTRQGARVDTQYF.

The chain employs TRBV18 and TRBJ2-3; D not resolved. The germline V gene has CDR1 KGHSH and CDR2 LQKENI. V was shortened by 2 bases and J by 2 bases, with 11 bases between the two germline ends. The CDR3 sequence is 15 residues long. DNA for the CDR3: TGTGCCAGCTCACCAGGAACGGTGCCCACAGATACGCAGTATTTT. Translation gives CASSPGTVPTDTQYF. Looking up the rest from reference TRBV18 and TRBJ2-3 gives the full variable domain: NAGVMQNPRHLVRRRGQEARLRCSPMKGHSHVYWYRQLPEEGLKFMVYLQKENIIDESGMPKERFSAEFPKEGPSILRIQQVVRGDSAAYFCASSPGTVPTDTQYFGPGTRLTVL.

The rearrangement uses TRBV9 and TRBJ2-1, with 8 bases aligning to TRBD2. V gave up 4 bases and J gave up 6 bases; unmatched junction bases: 9. The CDR3 length is 15 residues. Germline values: CDR1 SGDLS, CDR2 YYNGEE. The CDR3 sequence: CASSPRLAGSNEQFF. Here the CDR3 DNA reads TGTGCCAGCAGCCCACGGTTAGCGGGGAGCAATGAGCAGTTCTTC.

V is TRBV5-4 and J is TRBJ2-1, with D perhaps TRBD1 (6 bases). CDR3 length: 15 amino acids. CDR1 and CDR2 (germline): SGHNT, YYREEE (reference sequence). Between the trimmed V and J ends, which lost 8 bases and 5 bases, there was a span of 20 bases. DNA of the CDR3: TGTGCCAGTTCCCAACAGGGAAAAGTTGACAATGAGCAGTTCTTC. This encodes CASSQQGKVDNEQFF.

This chain links TRBV6-1 with TRBJ2-7; D is possibly TRBD2 (6 bases). Germline V gene sequence: CDR1 MNHNS, CDR2 SASEGT. The V and J ends lost 6 bases and 7 bases respectively, with 19 bases between them. The CDR3 has 14 amino acids. The DNA of the CDR3 is TGTGCCAGCAGCCGGGAGTTTTCAGCGTGGGAGCAGTACTTC. It encodes CASSREFSAWEQYF.